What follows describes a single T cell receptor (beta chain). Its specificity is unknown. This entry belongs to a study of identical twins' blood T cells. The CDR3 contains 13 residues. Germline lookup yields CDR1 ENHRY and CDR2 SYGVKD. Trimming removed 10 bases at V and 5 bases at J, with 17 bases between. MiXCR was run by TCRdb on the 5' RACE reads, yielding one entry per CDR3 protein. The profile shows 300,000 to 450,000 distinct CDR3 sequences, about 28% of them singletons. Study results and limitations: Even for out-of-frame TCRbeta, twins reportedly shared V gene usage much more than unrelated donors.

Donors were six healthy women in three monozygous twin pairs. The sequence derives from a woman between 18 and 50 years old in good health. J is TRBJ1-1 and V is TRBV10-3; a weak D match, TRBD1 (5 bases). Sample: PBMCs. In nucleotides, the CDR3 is TGTGCCACCTCCCGTACAGGCTCGACTGAAGCTTTCTTT. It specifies CATSRTGSTEAFF.